This T cell receptor beta chain was sequenced for a study of early T cells in non-severe SARS-CoV-2 infection. Study at large: Sequencing targeted bulk RNA from unsorted whole blood, leaving chains unpaired. Findings and caveats of the study: Private and CD4 specificities were missed by VDJdb matching, skewed to anti-spike CD8.

V was shortened by 0 bases and J by 13 bases, with 16 bases between the two germline ends. Germline V gene sequence: CDR1 SGHTA, CDR2 FQGNSA. The CDR3 sequence is 14 residues long. Individual cDNA molecules were tagged with unique molecular identifiers. TCRdb reprocessed the 5' RACE reads via MiXCR and lists one record per CDR3 protein. The top ten hold under 5% of the sample, which has 40,000 to 50,000 distinct CDR3 sequences, approximately 6.9% seen once. In its sample, this clonotype was seen many times. Its antigen is as yet unknown. The material sequenced was whole blood. This TCR was recovered from an adult who was a healthcare worker with PCR-confirmed SARS-CoV-2 infection or an uninfected control (not recorded which). This chain uses TRBV7-2 with TRBJ2-1; D might be TRBD1 (5 bases). The chain's CDR3 is CASSLAQGVPGQFF. The CDR3 DNA reads as TGTGCCAGCAGCTTAGCGCAGGGCGTCCCTGGACAGTTCTTC.